The rows below give T cell receptor beta chains drawn from one sample of a study of T cell repertoires in cytomegalovirus infection. TCRdb itself ran the reads through MiXCR, one entry per CDR3 protein. Here the sample spans 680,000 or so distinct CDR3 sequences, approximately 40% being singletons. The specimen was PBMCs. These receptors were obtained from a human donor in good health (CMV status not recorded). Some clones in this sample may be carry-over from other donors' samples. Each CDR3 is given with its conserved first and last residue. The D gene is left open where the match is weak. The listing skips clone size in some rows; elsewhere it reads once, few, many or a size class.

j_call clone_size v_call d_call cdr3_aa cdr3_nt
TRBJ2-3 few TRBV11-2 TRBD2 CASSSERELSWADTQYF TGTGCCAGCAGCTCCGAGCGGGAGCTTTCTTGGGCAGATACGCAGTATTTT
TRBJ2-2 few TRBV24-1 TRBD2 CATSDPSGSSTGELFF TGTGCCACCAGTGATCCTAGCGGGAGTTCTACCGGGGAGCTGTTTTTT
TRBJ1-1 . TRBV11-2 . CASEGSTEAFF TGTGCCAGCGAGGGGAGCACTGAAGCTTTCTTT
TRBJ2-1 . TRBV6-5 TRBD2 CASSYSTSSGGREQFF TGTGCCAGCAGTTACTCGACGTCTAGCGGGGGGAGGGAGCAGTTCTTC
TRBJ2-1 . TRBV6-1 TRBD1 CASRKQGTNEQIF TGTGCCAGCAGAAAACAGGGGACGAATGAGCAGATCTTC
TRBJ1-5 few TRBV20-1 . CSARSRQSSNQPQHF TGCAGTGCTAGATCGCGGCAGAGTAGCAATCAGCCCCAGCATTTT
TRBJ2-7 few TRBV19 TRBD2 CASSRGEPYEQYF TGTGCCAGCAGCCGGGGGGAACCCTACGAGCAGTACTTC
TRBJ2-1 . TRBV6-8 . CASSVEGYEQFF TGTGCCAGCAGTGTTGAGGGGTATGAGCAGTTCTTC
TRBJ1-1 few TRBV6-2/TRBV6-3 . CASSWGSMNTEAFF TGTGCCAGCAGTTGGGGGAGCATGAACACTGAAGCTTTCTTT
TRBJ1-6 few TRBV6-5 . CASSYIGNSPLHF TGTGCCAGCAGTTACATCGGGAATTCACCCCTCCACTTT
TRBJ1-5 few TRBV20-1 . CSAKERDSNQPQHF TGCAGTGCTAAAGAGAGGGATAGCAATCAGCCCCAGCATTTT
TRBJ2-5 many TRBV28 . CASSLGGGSQETQYF TGTGCCAGCAGCCTCGGAGGGGGAAGCCAAGAGACCCAGTACTTC
TRBJ1-5 few TRBV10-3 . CAISDHRNRNQPQHF TGTGCCATCAGTGATCACAGGAATCGCAATCAGCCCCAGCATTTT
TRBJ2-2 . TRBV7-6 . CASSQPLGGFTGELFF TGTGCCAGCAGCCAACCTTTGGGCGGGTTTACCGGGGAGCTGTTTTTT
TRBJ1-1 once TRBV6-6 . CASNPRSRILEAFF TGTGCCAGCAACCCAAGGTCCCGAATACTTGAAGCTTTCTTT
TRBJ1-5 few TRBV20-1 . CSATSGSNQPQHF TGCAGTGCTACGTCCGGGTCTAATCAGCCCCAGCATTTT
TRBJ2-7 . TRBV7-2 TRBD2 CASSLARGRASEQYF TGTGCCAGCAGCTTAGCCCGCGGGAGGGCCAGCGAGCAGTACTTC
TRBJ1-5 many TRBV7-2 . CASSLDLGLPPQHF TGTGCCAGCAGCTTAGATTTGGGACTTCCGCCCCAGCATTTT
TRBJ1-1 . TRBV28 . CASSLRVGARHTEAFF TGTGCCAGCAGTTTACGCGTGGGGGCGAGGCACACTGAAGCTTTCTTT
TRBJ2-3 . TRBV20-1 . CSARGEDTQYF TGCAGTGCTAGGGGGGAAGATACGCAGTATTTT
TRBJ1-1 few TRBV5-4 . CASSWAGPDTEAFF TGTGCCAGCAGCTGGGCAGGGCCTGACACTGAAGCTTTCTTT
TRBJ1-2 many TRBV7-2 TRBD1 CASSSRTGPAYGYTF TGTGCCAGCAGCTCCCGGACAGGGCCCGCCTATGGCTACACCTTC
TRBJ2-6 many TRBV7-9 . CASSSLRDSGANVLTF TGTGCCAGCAGCTCCCTAAGGGACTCTGGGGCCAACGTCCTGACTTTC
TRBJ2-3 many TRBV7-6 TRBD2 CASSLSRGGSGADTQYF TGTGCCAGCAGCTTATCCAGAGGCGGGAGTGGCGCAGATACGCAGTATTTT
TRBJ2-1 . TRBV11-2 . CASSGGLDQFF TGTGCCAGCAGCGGGGGGCTTGATCAGTTCTTC